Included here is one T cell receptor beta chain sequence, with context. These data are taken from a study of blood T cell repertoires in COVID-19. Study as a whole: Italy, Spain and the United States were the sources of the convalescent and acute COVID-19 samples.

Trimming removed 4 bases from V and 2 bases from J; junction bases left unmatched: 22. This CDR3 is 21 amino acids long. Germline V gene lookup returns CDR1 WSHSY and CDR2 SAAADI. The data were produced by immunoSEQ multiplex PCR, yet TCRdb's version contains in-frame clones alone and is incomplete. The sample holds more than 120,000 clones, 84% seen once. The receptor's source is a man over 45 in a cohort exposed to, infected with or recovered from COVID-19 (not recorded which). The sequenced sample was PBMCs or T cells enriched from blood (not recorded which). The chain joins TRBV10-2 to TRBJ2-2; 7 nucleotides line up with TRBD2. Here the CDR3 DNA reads TGCGCCAGCAGTGGAGGAGGGCTAGCGGAACTTTTTTCCAGAAACACCGGGGAGCTGTTTTTT. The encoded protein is CASSGGGLAELFSRNTGELFF.